Listed here is a single T cell receptor beta chain. The antigen is not known. Produced via immunoSEQ multiplex PCR; TCRdb's table is partial and in-frame only. The sample has approximately 89,000 clones, around 76% seen once. Focal radiation was given together with CTLA-4 blockade (ipilimumab) to patients with chemo-refractory metastatic non-small-cell lung cancer. Germline loops: CDR1 SGHKS, CDR2 YYEKEE (reference sequence). V lost 4 bases to trimming and J lost 3 bases, with 20 bases between them. The CDR3 spans 17 residues. This entry belongs to a study of radiotherapy plus CTLA-4 blockade in lung cancer. At the level of the study: Overall, 18% of patients showed an objective response, while 25% to 35% attained disease control. Regarding the study as a whole: Early blood T cell clone changes and increased post-radiation serum interferon-beta were reportedly the strongest response predictors.

The sequence was obtained from a human donor with non-small cell lung cancer who had a partial response to radiotherapy plus ipilimumab. Some clones in this sample may be carry-over from other donors' samples. The specimen was peripheral blood, collected from a patient treated with radiotherapy plus ipilimumab. The rearrangement joins TRBV5-5 to TRBJ1-5, with TRBD1 as a possible D gene (6 bases). CDR3 protein: CASSAIPGQGSNQPQHF. CDR3 in DNA: TGTGCCAGCAGCGCAATCCCGGGACAAGGGTCCAATCAGCCCCAGCATTTT.